One and the same sample provided the 27 T cell receptor beta chains below, sequenced in a study of blood T cell repertoires in COVID-19 (dated by TCRdb to between 2020 and 2021). Libraries were prepared through the immunoSEQ multiplex PCR assay. TCRdb took over this immuneACCESS table, retaining in-frame rearrangements with V and J assigned. Such tables are incomplete; in checked studies, under half of the missing clones stem from an unresolved V gene, and the remainder is unexplained. This sample holds 200,000 to 300,000 clones; 75% to 85% were observed only once. The ten largest clonotypes hold around an eighth of the sample. The sequenced sample was peripheral blood. The receptors were gathered from a woman aged 60 to 75 with active or convalescent COVID-19.

This clone was counted only a few times. The chain couples TRBV27 to TRBJ1-2; 8 bases agree with TRBD1. There are 16 residues in the CDR3. V shed 2 bases, J shed 2 bases, and the junction held 7 bases outside the gene matches. CDR1 is MNHEY, CDR2 SMNVEV, per germline (reference sequence). CDR3 residues: CASSLVAGQGNYGYTF. The CDR3, as DNA: TGTGCCAGCAGTTTAGTCGCCGGACAGGGAAACTATGGCTACACCTTC.

The chain's CDR3 is CASSLAGQGSYEQYF. The CDR3 DNA reads TGTGCCAGCAGCTTGGCAGGACAGGGATCCTACGAGCAGTACTTC. The chain uses TRBV5-6 and TRBJ2-7, with 8 bases fitting TRBD1. The CDR3 length is 15 residues. Trimming cost V 0 bases and J 1 base; bases outside gene matches: 3. The V gene's germline CDR1 is SGHDT and CDR2 YYEEEE. The variable domain in full, with the rest retrieved from reference TRBV5-6 and TRBJ2-7, is DAGVTQSPTHLIKTRGQQVTLRCSPKSGHDTVSWYQQALGQGPQFIFQYYEEEERQRGNFPDRFSGHQFPNYSSELNVNALLLGDSALYLCASSLAGQGSYEQYFGPGTRLTVT.

This clone was recorded only once. This chain uses TRBV6-5 with TRBJ1-3; tentative D call: TRBD1 (5 bases). V lost 8 bases and J 3 bases, leaving 17 bases between the germline ends. The CDR3 is made up of 15 amino acids. CDR1 MNHEY and CDR2 SVGAGI come from the germline V gene. The CDR3 reads CASFMWGVYGNTIYF. The CDR3 DNA sequence: TGTGCCAGCTTCATGTGGGGGGTTTATGGAAACACCATATATTTT.

V and J are TRBV7-2 and TRBJ1-5; 10 bases are shared with TRBD1. The trim removed 5 bases at V and 7 bases at J, leaving 8 bases unmatched. This CDR3 region has 15 residues. Germline V gene data show CDR1 as SGHTA and CDR2 as FQGNSA. The CDR3 coding sequence is TGTGCCAGCAGCCTCAGACGGGACAGGGGCCAGCCCCAGCATTTT. It specifies CASSLRRDRGQPQHF. The entire variable domain, with the rest obtained from reference TRBV7-2 and TRBJ1-5, is as follows: GAGVSQSPSNKVTEKGKDVELRCDPISGHTALYWYRQSLGQGLEFLIYFQGNSAPDKSGLPSDRFSAERTGGSVSTLTIQRTQQEDSAVYLCASSLRRDRGQPQHFGDGTRLSIL.

This chain joins TRBV5-1 and TRBJ1-5, with D unclear. Germline V gene lookup returns CDR1 SGHRS and CDR2 YFSETQ. V was shortened by 1 base and J by 2 bases, with 4 bases between the two germline ends. The CDR3 contains 13 residues. The CDR3 region has the DNA TGCGCCAGCAGCTTGTCTGGCAATCAGCCCCAGCATTTT. It yields the protein CASSLSGNQPQHF.

The chain joins TRBV2 to TRBJ2-6; 9 bases agree with TRBD1. The CDR3 consists of 19 residues. The germline V gene encodes CDR1 SNHLY and CDR2 FYNNEI. The J segment lost 0 bases and the V segment lost 6 bases, leaving 12 bases of the junction unmatched. This CDR3 reads CASSSQGTGLFSGANVLTF. DNA of the CDR3: TGTGCCAGCAGCTCTCAGGGGACAGGGCTGTTCTCTGGGGCCAACGTCCTGACTTTC. The whole variable domain, remainder taken from reference TRBV2 and TRBJ2-6, is EPEVTQTPSHQVTQMGQEVILRCVPISNHLYFYWYRQILGQKVEFLVSFYNNEISEKSEIFDDQFSVERPDGSNFTLKIRSTKLEDSAMYFCASSSQGTGLFSGANVLTFGAGSRLTVL.

The CDR3 sequence: CASSLTREGQPQHF. The CDR3 DNA follows: TGTGCCAGCAGCCTTACCAGGGAAGGTCAGCCCCAGCATTTT. The chain has TRBV28 and TRBJ1-5, with D possibly matching TRBD1 (5 bases). This CDR3 is 14 amino acids long. V was pared by 6 bases and J by 6 bases, with 15 bases between. CDR1 is MDHEN, CDR2 SYDVKM, per germline.

This sequence joins TRBV10-3 and TRBJ2-1; 10 bases align to TRBD2. V was pared by 10 bases and J by 8 bases, with 8 bases of the junction left unmatched. CDR1 and CDR2 from the germline V gene are ENHRY and SYGVKD. This CDR3 comprises 13 residues. For the CDR3, the DNA is TGTGCCACCGAAGCGGGGGGGCTGCATGAGCAGTTCTTC. Its translation: CATEAGGLHEQFF.

V usage is TRBV29-1 and J usage is TRBJ2-3; tentative D call: TRBD2 (6 bases). V dropped 1 base and J dropped 4 bases, with 12 bases sitting between them. From germline, CDR1 is SQVTM and CDR2 ANQGSEA. The length of the CDR3 is 14 residues. The DNA of the CDR3 is TGCAGCGTTGAAGTCGGAGGGGTTCCAGATACGCAGTATTTT. Translation gives CSVEVGGVPDTQYF.

This clone was seen a few times. The chain carries TRBV27 and TRBJ2-1; the match to TRBD2 covers 8 bases. Trimming took 5 bases from V and 7 from J; bases not matched to a gene: 13. This CDR3 has 16 amino acids. From germline, CDR1 is MNHEY and CDR2 SMNVEV (reference sequence). This CDR3 reads CASSPLSGGLNNEQFF. The CDR3 coding sequence is TGTGCCAGCAGTCCCCTATCGGGGGGGTTAAATAATGAGCAGTTCTTC.

This clone has just one count. The V gene is TRBV27, the J gene TRBJ2-2; TRBD1 matches at 9 bases. Germline V gene lookup returns CDR1 MNHEY and CDR2 SMNVEV (reference sequence). The CDR3 contains 17 residues. J gave up 6 bases and V 2 bases, and 10 bases lay outside the gene matches. The DNA for the CDR3 is TGTGCCAGCAGTTTAATTCGTGTCGGACAGGGGTCCGGGGAGCTGTTTTTT. Translation gives CASSLIRVGQGSGELFF.

This chain uses TRBV7-6 with TRBJ1-4; TRBD1 agrees at 10 bases. The J segment lost 7 bases and the V segment lost 5 bases, leaving 7 bases of the junction unmatched. This CDR3 is 15 amino acids long. The germline V gene has CDR1 SGHVS and CDR2 FNYEAQ. CDR3 region: CASSQTGQGPEKLFF. The CDR3 nucleotides are TGTGCCAGCAGCCAGACGGGACAGGGGCCTGAAAAACTGTTTTTT. Using reference TRBV7-6 and TRBJ1-4 for the parts outside the CDR3, the full variable domain is GAGVSQSPRYKVTKRGQDVALRCDPISGHVSLYWYRQALGQGPEFLTYFNYEAQQDKSGLPNDRFSAERPEGSISTLTIQRTEQRDSAMYRCASSQTGQGPEKLFFGSGTQLSVL.

V is TRBV5-1 and J is TRBJ1-4, with TRBD1 identical over 8 bases. CDR1 is SGHRS, CDR2 YFSETQ, per germline. The CDR3 is 15 amino acids. The V gene end was trimmed by 7 bases and the J gene end by 5 bases; junction bases not matched to a gene: 10. CDR3 sequence reads: CASGDQGALNEKLFF. CDR3 nucleotides: TGCGCCAGCGGGGATCAGGGGGCCTTAAATGAAAAACTGTTTTTT.

V is TRBV5-1 and J is TRBJ2-3; TRBD2 agrees at 13 bases. Germline CDR1 SGHRS, CDR2 YFSETQ. Trimming removed 4 bases from V and 0 bases from J; junction bases left unmatched: 8. CDR3 length equals 18 residues. CDR3 sequence reads: CASSQTGTSGASTDTQYF. The CDR3 DNA reads TGCGCCAGCAGCCAAACCGGGACTAGCGGGGCTAGCACAGATACGCAGTATTTT. Drawing the rest from reference TRBV5-1 and TRBJ2-3, the complete variable domain is KAGVTQTPRYLIKTRGQQVTLSCSPISGHRSVSWYQQTPGQGLQFLFEYFSETQRNKGNFPGRFSGRQFSNSRSEMNVSTLELGDSALYLCASSQTGTSGASTDTQYFGPGTRLTVL.

This CDR3 reads CASSIAGTENSPLHF. The CDR3, as DNA: TGTGCCAGCAGCATCGCCGGGACTGAGAATTCACCCCTCCACTTT. The chain joins TRBV6-5 to TRBJ1-6; D perhaps matches TRBD1 (5 bases). This CDR3 is 15 amino acids long. V was shortened by 6 bases and J by 7 bases, with 16 bases between the two germline ends. The V gene's germline CDR1 is MNHEY and CDR2 SVGAGI.

The chain links TRBV28 to TRBJ1-2; tentatively, D is TRBD1 (5 bases). V lost 8 bases, J lost 2 bases, and 12 bases lay in between. The CDR3 is made up of 13 amino acids. The germline V gene encodes CDR1 MDHEN and CDR2 SYDVKM. This chain's CDR3 is CASCLDINYGYTF. In DNA form, the CDR3 reads TGTGCCAGCTGCCTGGACATCAACTATGGCTACACCTTC.

The chain recombines TRBV30 with TRBJ1-5; D unclear. The CDR3 runs 13 residues. Trimming left V 2 bases short and J 2 bases short, with 7 bases between. Per germline, CDR1 GTSNPN and CDR2 SVGIG (reference sequence). For the CDR3, the DNA is TGTGCCTGGAGTCCGCGGGGCAATCAGCCCCAGCATTTT. The encoded protein is CAWSPRGNQPQHF.

The chain recombines TRBV29-1 with TRBJ2-1; 9 nucleotides align to TRBD1. V dropped 3 bases and J dropped 7; count of bases not matched to a gene: 7. The CDR3 sequence is 14 residues long. Germline V gives CDR1 SQVTM, CDR2 ANQGSEA. CDR3 region: CSVDPGQGRNEQFF. CDR3 in DNA: TGCAGCGTTGACCCGGGACAGGGTAGAAATGAGCAGTTCTTC.

This clone was picked up a small number of times. Other DNA sequences within the sample encode an identical CDR3. This chain joins TRBV29-1 and TRBJ1-2, with D tentatively TRBD1 (5 bases). Germline CDR1 and CDR2: SQVTM and ANQGSEA. V shed 6 bases and J shed 6 bases, with 17 bases lying between them. The CDR3 length is 13 residues. CDR3 sequence: CSVGAGGVHGYTF. The CDR3 nucleotides are TGCAGCGTAGGAGCGGGGGGGGTCCATGGCTACACCTTC. The full variable domain, completed using reference TRBV29-1 and TRBJ1-2, is SAVISQKPSRDICQRGTSLTIQCQVDSQVTMMFWYRQQPGQSLTLIATANQGSEATYESGFVIDKFPISRPNLTFSTLTVSNMSPEDSSIYLCSVGAGGVHGYTFGSGTRLTVV.

The CDR3 region is CASSPGIEIGQPQHF. CDR3 in DNA: TGTGCCAGCTCCCCCGGGATCGAAATCGGTCAGCCCCAGCATTTT. V is TRBV18 and J is TRBJ1-5; D gene ambiguous. Per germline, CDR1 KGHSH and CDR2 LQKENI. Trimming stripped 6 bases from V and 6 bases from J, with 18 bases between. The CDR3 is 15 residues long.

This chain connects TRBV19 to TRBJ2-5; D is perhaps TRBD1 (5 bases). Per the germline V gene, CDR1 is LNHDA and CDR2 is SQIVND (reference sequence). The CDR3 is 14 residues long. V was clipped by 4 bases and J by 7 bases, with 16 bases between them. This CDR3 reads CASSTTGDQGTQYF. CDR3 nucleotide sequence: TGTGCCAGTAGTACTACAGGAGACCAGGGGACCCAGTACTTC.

The CDR3 spells CASSQRDRRYGYTF. In nucleotides, the CDR3 is TGTGCCAGCAGCCAACGGGACAGGAGATATGGCTACACCTTC. This sequence joins TRBV3-1 (or the pseudogene TRBV3-2) and TRBJ1-2; 8 bases agree with TRBD1. Unmatched junction bases numbered 4, after V lost 2 bases and J lost 5 bases. Germline V gene lookup returns CDR1 LGHDT and CDR2 YNNKEL (reference sequence). The CDR3 has 14 amino acids.

Points on this clone: Different DNA sequences within this sample yield the same CDR3. The chain combines TRBV4-1 with TRBJ1-5; 8 positions match TRBD1. This CDR3 comprises 15 residues. CDR1 is MGHRA, CDR2 YSYEKL, per germline. J gave up 4 bases and V 0 bases, and 2 bases lay outside the gene matches. The chain's CDR3 is CASSQDRTGNQPQHF. Written as DNA, the CDR3 is TGCGCCAGCAGCCAAGATCGGACAGGGAATCAGCCCCAGCATTTT.

The chain recombines TRBV12-3 or TRBV12-4 with TRBJ1-5; D not certain. V lost 6 bases and J lost 6, with 12 bases in between. The CDR3 contains 13 residues. In DNA, the CDR3 is TGTGCCAGCAGCTTGGTCGGGAGTCAGCCCCAGCATTTT. It translates to CASSLVGSQPQHF.

The chain recombines TRBV5-6 with TRBJ1-5; no definite D call. CDR3 length: 18 amino acids. Germline CDR1 SGHDT, CDR2 YYEEEE. Trimming removed 1 base from V and 2 bases from J, with 19 bases in between. CDR3 sequence reads: CASSLSLRAGRGNQPQHF. The CDR3, as DNA: TGTGCCAGCAGCTTGTCCCTTCGGGCGGGGAGGGGCAATCAGCCCCAGCATTTT.

This chain joins TRBV7-3 and TRBJ1-5; D not resolved. The germline CDR1 and CDR2 sequences are SGHTA and FQGTGA. Trimming left V 5 bases short and J 6 bases short, with 8 bases between. The CDR3 is 12 residues long. The CDR3 sequence is CASSPEGQPQHF. CDR3 nucleotides: TGTGCCAGCAGCCCCGAGGGTCAGCCCCAGCATTTT.

V gene TRBV30 combines with J gene TRBJ2-1; 8 bases fit TRBD1. The CDR3 length is 13 residues. Germline trimming cut 0 bases from V and 10 bases from J; bases unmatched to any gene: 5. The germline V gene has CDR1 GTSNPN and CDR2 SVGIG (reference sequence). The CDR3 coding sequence is TGTGCCTGGAGTGTTCAGGGGGCAGGAGAGCAGTTCTTC. It codes for CAWSVQGAGEQFF.